These 26 T cell receptor beta chains share one sample of origin, sequenced in a study of early T cells in non-severe SARS-CoV-2 infection. TCRdb recomputed calls from the 5' RACE reads with MiXCR, one row per CDR3 protein. The data contain tens of thousands of distinct CDR3 sequences, around 7% of them seen just once; the ten biggest clones take up about 4%. The source material was whole blood. These receptor sequences come from an adult who was a healthcare worker with PCR-confirmed SARS-CoV-2 infection or an uninfected control (not recorded which).

This clonotype was counted ten times or more. This sequence joins TRBV20-1 and TRBJ2-3, with TRBD1 matching over 9 bases. The CDR3 is 13 amino acids. Looked up from germline, CDR1 is DFQATT and CDR2 is SNEGSKA (reference sequence). The junction had 5 bases not matched to a gene; V was cut back by 6 bases and J by 4 bases. The CDR3: CSARGQGSDTQYF. The DNA of the CDR3 is TGCAGTGCGAGGGGACAGGGCTCAGATACGCAGTATTTT.

Regarding this clonotype: A read error is likely, as this CDR3 ends without the conserved phenylalanine or tryptophan. The V gene is TRBV7-8, the J gene TRBJ2-3; the D is unclear. The germline CDR1 and CDR2 sequences are SGHVS and FQNEAQ. This CDR3 has 13 residues. Trimming left V 1 base short and J 6 bases short, with 8 bases between. CDR3 bases: TGTGCCAGCAGCTTAGGGAGTCCCGATACGCAGTATTAT. It translates to CASSLGSPDTQYY.

The table lists this clonotype with many counts. CDR3 sequence reads: CASSPTFAGSTDTQYF. The CDR3 DNA follows: TGTGCCAGCAGCCCAACCTTTGCGGGAAGCACAGATACGCAGTATTTT. The rearrangement links TRBV11-2 to TRBJ2-3; TRBD2 is a possible D gene (6 bases). Trimming removed 5 bases at V and 0 bases at J, with 15 bases between. The CDR3 totals 16 residues. Germline V gene lookup returns CDR1 SGHAT and CDR2 FQNNGV.

This clonotype was counted at least ten times. This chain joins TRBV10-3 and TRBJ2-1; D remains unclear. The CDR3 spans 15 residues. V was cut by 2 bases and J by 4 bases, with 12 bases left in between. Germline V gene sequence: CDR1 ENHRY, CDR2 SYGVKD. CDR3 sequence: CAISEDFSSYNEQFF. DNA of the CDR3: TGTGCCATCAGTGAGGACTTTTCCTCTTACAATGAGCAGTTCTTC.

This clonotype was seen at least ten times. The chain recombines TRBV2 with TRBJ1-6; D not resolved. Germline V lookup: CDR1 SNHLY, CDR2 FYNNEI. This CDR3 has 11 residues. Between the trimmed V and J ends, which lost 6 bases and 10 bases, there was a span of 7 bases. CDR3 coding DNA: TGTGCCAGCAGGATGGCCTCACCCCTCCACTTT. It translates to CASRMASPLHF.

The V gene is TRBV3-1, the J gene TRBJ2-7; TRBD1 matches 7 bases. Trimming cost V 4 bases and J 2 bases; bases outside gene matches: 5. Germline-derived CDR1 and CDR2 are LGHDT and YNNKEL (reference sequence). CDR3 size: 14 residues. Written as DNA, the CDR3 is TGTGCCAGCAGCCCGGGACAGCTAACCTACGAGCAGTACTTC. Amino acids: CASSPGQLTYEQYF.

This sequence joins TRBV5-1 and TRBJ1-1; D is uncertain. The CDR3 has 15 residues. Trimming removed 0 bases at V and 0 bases at J, with 9 bases between. Looked up from germline, CDR1 is SGHRS and CDR2 is YFSETQ. CDR3 amino acids: CASSLAAGMNTEAFF. The DNA of the CDR3 is TGCGCCAGCAGCTTGGCGGCCGGCATGAACACTGAAGCTTTCTTT. Full variable domain (rest looked up from reference TRBV5-1 and TRBJ1-1): KAGVTQTPRYLIKTRGQQVTLSCSPISGHRSVSWYQQTPGQGLQFLFEYFSETQRNKGNFPGRFSGRQFSNSRSEMNVSTLELGDSALYLCASSLAAGMNTEAFFGQGTRLTVV.

This clonotype was counted ten times or more. The chain recombines TRBV20-1 with TRBJ2-3, with 8 nucleotides matching TRBD1. The CDR3 is 13 residues long. V lost 6 bases to trimming and J lost 4 bases; unmatched junction nucleotides: 6. Germline CDR1 and CDR2: DFQATT and SNEGSKA (reference sequence). The DNA of the CDR3 is TGCAGTGCCCGGACAGGGAACCCAGATACGCAGTATTTT. It is translated as CSARTGNPDTQYF.

This clonotype showed up many times. V and J are TRBV27 and TRBJ1-5, with D unclear. The germline gives CDR1 MNHEY, CDR2 SMNVEV (reference sequence). CDR3 length: 16 residues. V lost 1 base to trimming and J lost 0 bases, with 10 bases between them. The CDR3 DNA is TGTGCCAGCAGTTTATTAGGGTCAGCTAGCAATCAGCCCCAGCATTTT. It specifies CASSLLGSASNQPQHF.

Many counts were recorded for this clonotype. This chain links TRBV5-1 with TRBJ1-1; D call uncertain. Germline V gene data show CDR1 as SGHRS and CDR2 as YFSETQ. Deletions cut 1 base from V and 7 bases from J, with 11 bases between. The length of the CDR3 is 13 residues. CDR3 loop: CASSLLNGDEAFF. The CDR3 coding sequence is TGCGCCAGCAGCTTGTTGAACGGGGATGAAGCTTTCTTT.

Many counts were recorded for this clonotype. The chain links TRBV28 to TRBJ2-5; no clear D. CDR3 length: 12 residues. Germline V gene data show CDR1 as MDHEN and CDR2 as SYDVKM. The V end lost 6 bases, the J end lost 0 bases, and 5 bases lay between the germline ends. CDR3 sequence (DNA): TGTGCCAGCAGCCCGGACCAAGAGACCCAGTACTTC. It yields the protein CASSPDQETQYF.

There are many counts of this clonotype. This chain connects TRBV11-2 to TRBJ2-5; D not certain. The V and J ends lost 1 base and 2 bases respectively, with 5 bases between them. Germline CDR1 SGHAT, CDR2 FQNNGV. The CDR3 runs to 13 residues. The CDR3 sequence is CASSLGEQETQYF. The CDR3 nucleotides are TGTGCCAGCAGCTTAGGCGAGCAAGAGACCCAGTACTTC. The full variable domain, rest sourced from reference TRBV11-2 and TRBJ2-5, is EAGVAQSPRYKIIEKRQSVAFWCNPISGHATLYWYQQILGQGPKLLIQFQNNGVVDDSQLPKDRFSAERLKGVDSTLKIQPAKLEDSAVYLCASSLGEQETQYFGPGTRLLVL.

The table lists this clonotype with many counts. The chain uses TRBV11-3 and TRBJ2-7, with 9 bases matching TRBD2. Germline trimming cut 5 bases from V and 5 bases from J; bases unmatched to any gene: 7. The length of the CDR3 is 14 residues. CDR1 is SGHNT, CDR2 YENEEA, per germline. CDR3 DNA: TGTGCCAGCAGCCCGACTAGCGGATCGGACGAGCAGTACTTC. It specifies CASSPTSGSDEQYF.

This clonotype was picked up a small number of times. The chain is built from TRBV7-8 and TRBJ2-6; TRBD2 is a possible D gene (5 bases). This CDR3 spans 22 amino acids. Trimming took 5 bases from V and 0 from J, leaving 29 bases between them. From germline, CDR1 is SGHVS and CDR2 FQNEAQ. The CDR3 here is CASSKRFQKLDTPSSGANVLTF. CDR3 nucleotide sequence: TGTGCCAGCAGCAAACGCTTCCAGAAACTAGACACCCCGAGCTCTGGGGCCAACGTCCTGACTTTC.

In its sample, this clonotype was seen a few times. This chain links TRBV20-1 with TRBJ2-5, with D tentatively TRBD2 (6 bases). The CDR3 is made up of 12 amino acids. Trimming stripped 4 bases from V and 4 bases from J, with 10 bases between. Germline lookup yields CDR1 DFQATT and CDR2 SNEGSKA (reference sequence). CDR3 nucleotides: TGCAGTGCTATCCCCGGGGGAGAGACCCAGTACTTC. It translates to CSAIPGGETQYF.

This clonotype was picked up a small number of times. The J gene is TRBJ2-7, the V gene TRBV20-1; no definite D call. In germline, CDR1 is DFQATT, CDR2 SNEGSKA (reference sequence). There are 12 residues in the CDR3. V was clipped by 3 bases and J by 3 bases, with 9 bases between them. This CDR3 reads CSASSVNYEQYF. DNA of the CDR3: TGCAGTGCTAGTTCAGTGAACTACGAGCAGTACTTC.

This clonotype showed up many times. The gene calls are TRBV12-3 or TRBV12-4 and TRBJ2-2; D is ambiguous. The CDR3 covers 16 residues. With 8 bases removed from V and 0 bases from J, the gap between germline ends came to 16 bases. The CDR3 sequence: CASAPDEAANTGELFF. The CDR3 bases are TGTGCCAGCGCCCCCGACGAGGCCGCGAACACCGGGGAGCTGTTTTTT.

The table lists this clonotype with many counts. The J gene is TRBJ2-7, the V gene TRBV4-1, with D hard to call. The CDR3 length is 12 residues. Germline-derived CDR1 and CDR2 are MGHRA and YSYEKL. Here the CDR3 reads CGEDARVYEQYF. The CDR3 DNA reads TGCGGAGAGGACGCCCGAGTCTACGAGCAGTACTTC.

By its share, this clonotype is medium-sized (0.01 to 0.1%). The chain links TRBV5-1 to TRBJ2-7, with TRBD2 matching over 13 bases. V lost 4 bases, J lost 9 bases, and 22 bases stayed unmatched. Germline CDR1 is SGHRS and CDR2 is YFSETQ. The CDR3 loop spans 19 amino acids. The CDR3 DNA reads as TGCGCCAGCAGCCCCGGGACAGGGGGAAAACTAGCGGGAGGGCCCGTGCAGTACTTC. Translation gives CASSPGTGGKLAGGPVQYF.

This clonotype was counted many times. This chain connects TRBV11-3 to TRBJ2-5; TRBD2 matches at 11 bases. CDR3 length: 15 amino acids. Unmatched junction bases numbered 3, after V lost 4 bases and J lost 2 bases. CDR1 and CDR2 from the germline V gene are SGHNT and YENEEA. The CDR3 sequence: CASSSGLADQETQYF. Written as DNA, the CDR3 is TGTGCCAGCAGCTCGGGACTAGCGGATCAAGAGACCCAGTACTTC.

In the case of this clonotype: At one boundary the junction diverges from the germline segment, which might be a read error. The chain carries TRBV24-1 and TRBJ1-1, with D unresolved. The CDR3 is 13 residues long. CDR1 is KGHDR and CDR2 is SFDVKD in the germline V gene. The CDR3 region has the DNA TGTACCACCAGTGATTTGATTGGGGCTGAAGCTTTCTTT. Protein sequence: CTTSDLIGAEAFF.

This clonotype turned up a few times. The chain recombines TRBV10-2 with TRBJ2-7; D is possibly TRBD1 or TRBD2 (5 bases each). This CDR3 is 11 amino acids long. Germline V lookup: CDR1 WSHSY, CDR2 SAAADI. The ends were cut back, 8 bases at V and 3 bases at J, with 8 bases in the middle. CDR3 sequence: CASRGSYEQYF. In DNA form, the CDR3 reads TGCGCCAGCCGGGGCAGCTACGAGCAGTACTTC.

This clonotype occurred a few times. V usage is TRBV2 and J usage is TRBJ1-1; D unclear. Germline V gene sequence: CDR1 SNHLY, CDR2 FYNNEI. V lost 6 bases and J lost 8, with 16 bases in between. The CDR3 covers 13 residues. CDR3: CASSKGMFSEAFF. The CDR3 DNA is TGTGCCAGCAGCAAGGGCATGTTCTCCGAAGCTTTCTTT.

This clonotype occurred many times. The chain couples TRBV4-1 to TRBJ2-1, with 9 bases identical to TRBD2. The CDR3 is 19 residues long. Germline loops: CDR1 MGHRA, CDR2 YSYEKL. The J segment lost 7 bases and the V segment lost 4 bases, leaving 20 bases of the junction unmatched. The CDR3 sequence: CASSPQGLFAGGPVNEQFF. The CDR3, as DNA: TGCGCCAGCAGCCCTCAGGGGTTATTCGCGGGAGGGCCGGTAAATGAGCAGTTCTTC.

This clonotype occurred many times. The chain recombines TRBV7-9 with TRBJ2-5, with a tentative D call TRBD2 (6 bases). The CDR3 runs to 15 residues. V was clipped by 7 bases and J by 1 base, with 16 bases between them. Germline assignment: CDR1 SEHNR and CDR2 FQNEAQ (reference sequence). The CDR3: CASTQNGAGQETQYF. The CDR3 DNA is TGTGCCAGCACCCAGAATGGAGCGGGCCAAGAGACCCAGTACTTC.

This clonotype appeared a few times. V gene TRBV6-5 combines with J gene TRBJ2-2; D gene unclear. V lost 6 bases and J lost 0, with 14 bases in between. Germline values: CDR1 MNHEY, CDR2 SVGAGI. CDR3 length equals 16 residues. As DNA, the CDR3 is TGTGCCAGCAGCCGAAAAGGGAAACCGAACACCGGGGAGCTGTTTTTT. Encoded protein: CASSRKGKPNTGELFF.